The clone carrying this T cell receptor (beta chain) was seen a few times. What it binds is not known. This CDR3 has 14 residues. The V gene lost 5 bases and the J gene lost 5 bases, with 15 bases spanning the gap. TCRdb independently ran MiXCR on the 5' RACE reads; one entry per CDR3 protein. The sample includes approximately 34,000 distinct CDR3 sequences, 7.5% to 9% of them seen just once. The sample belongs to a study of early T cells in non-severe SARS-CoV-2 infection. About the study: The sequenced material was bulk RNA from unsorted whole blood, and its chains were unpaired. Overall study findings and caveats: In VDJdb matching, anti-spike CD8 responses were favored while private and CD4 specificities went missing.

This sequence originates from an adult who was a healthcare worker with PCR-confirmed SARS-CoV-2 infection or an uninfected control (not recorded which). The rearrangement uses TRBV12-3 or TRBV12-4 and TRBJ2-5, with a possible D match to TRBD1 (6 bases). Source: whole blood, taken at baseline. The DNA of the CDR3 is TGTGCCAGCAGTCTCGGGCGACAGGCGGAGACCCAGTACTTC. Its translation is CASSLGRQAETQYF.